The 3 T cell receptor beta chains below all came from one sample that was sequenced in a study of blood T cell repertoires in COVID-19. Measured with immunoSEQ multiplex PCR; TCRdb has only the in-frame clones, and not every one. The table records roughly 140,000 clones, 75% to 90% of them present only once. Sequencing was carried out using peripheral blood. The receptors were sampled from a woman aged 80 or over with acute or convalescent COVID-19.

The chain carries TRBV21-1 and TRBJ2-7; the tabulated D call, TRBD1, remains unverified against the DNA. TRBV21-1 represents a pseudogene. This CDR3 spans 14 amino acids. CDR3 nucleotide sequence: TGTGCCAGCAGCAGCCAGGGGAGTTCCTACGAGCAGTACTTC. Its protein product is CASSSQGSSYEQYF.

This clone appeared a few times. This sequence joins TRBV6-6 and TRBJ2-3, with unresolved D. V shed 5 bases and J shed 8 bases, with 11 bases lying between them. This CDR3 has 12 residues. The germline CDR1 and CDR2 sequences are MNHNY and SVGAGI (reference sequence). CDR3 sequence (DNA): TGTGCCAGCAGTCCATTCCCGGGTACGCAGTATTTT. Translating it yields CASSPFPGTQYF.

This chain uses TRBV19 with TRBJ2-3; 7 bases map to TRBD1. Germline trimming cut 6 bases from V and 3 bases from J; bases unmatched to any gene: 6. Germline V gene sequence: CDR1 LNHDA, CDR2 SQIVND (reference sequence). CDR3 length: 14 residues. The chain's CDR3 is CASSRDRVTDTQYF. CDR3 coding DNA: TGTGCCAGTAGCAGGGACAGAGTTACAGATACGCAGTATTTT.